The 20 T cell receptor beta chains in this list originate from one sample, sequenced in a study of blood T cells in healthy people across ages. For the second PCR, which ran for about 7 to 11 cycles, a sample-barcoded 5' primer and a J-beta primer mix were used. MiXCR, applied by TCRdb to the 5' RACE reads, yields one record per CDR3 protein. The sample has about 1 million distinct CDR3 sequences, more than 35% seen once. Sequencing was performed on blood. The source of these receptors is a woman aged 55-70 years in good health.

This clonotype was seen only once. V and J are TRBV18 and TRBJ2-3; D may be TRBD2 (6 bases). Per the germline V gene, CDR1 is KGHSH and CDR2 is LQKENI. The CDR3 loop spans 16 amino acids. Trimming left V 0 bases short and J 0 bases short, with 10 bases between. The CDR3 here is CASSPPRGKSTDTQYF. The CDR3 nucleotides read TGTGCCAGCTCACCACCACGCGGGAAAAGCACAGATACGCAGTATTTT.

This chain links TRBV5-1 with TRBJ1-1; TRBD1 is a possible D gene (5 bases). Trimming took off 2 bases at V and 1 base at J, with 9 bases between the two ends. Germline V gene data show CDR1 as SGHRS and CDR2 as YFSETQ. This CDR3 has 14 residues. The CDR3 nucleotides are TGCGCCAGCAGCTTCGCGGGACCGAACACTGAAGCTTTCTTT. This encodes CASSFAGPNTEAFF.

This clonotype has a handful of counts. The CDR3 protein is CARLAEESNEQFF. CDR3 DNA: TGTGCCAGGCTAGCGGAGGAATCCAATGAGCAGTTCTTC. The chain has TRBV7-9 and TRBJ2-1, with 7 nucleotides matching TRBD2. The CDR3 totals 13 residues. Per germline, CDR1 SEHNR and CDR2 FQNEAQ (reference sequence). V was clipped by 9 bases and J by 6 bases; unmatched bases: 8. The whole variable domain, remainder taken from reference TRBV7-9 and TRBJ2-1, is DTGVSQNPRHKITKRGQNVTFRCDPISEHNRLYWYRQTLGQGPEFLTYFQNEAQLEKSRLLSDRFSAERPKGSFSTLEIQRTEQGDSAMYLCARLAEESNEQFFGPGTRLTVL.

As concerns this clonotype: The junction differs from germline at one of its ends, possibly a read error. J is TRBJ2-4 and V is TRBV7-9; no clear D gene. The J call may be wrong; the DNA end is better matched by TRBJ2-5. Germline lookup yields CDR1 SEHNR and CDR2 FQNEAQ (reference sequence). The CDR3 contains 13 residues. The CDR3: CASSLGAQGTQYF. Here the CDR3 DNA reads TGTGCCAGCAGCTTAGGAGCGCAAGGGACCCAGTACTTC.

Many counts were recorded for this clonotype. The chain carries TRBV6-5 and TRBJ1-2; TRBD1 might be the D (6 bases). V was shortened by 6 bases and J by 7 bases, with 21 bases between the two germline ends. Per the germline V gene, CDR1 is MNHEY and CDR2 is SVGAGI. CDR3 length: 15 amino acids. The CDR3 loop is CASSLEGTGSAGYTF. Here the CDR3 DNA reads TGTGCCAGCAGCCTCGAGGGCACAGGGTCAGCTGGCTACACCTTC.

The chain is built from TRBV2 and TRBJ2-1, with TRBD2 matching 11 bases. Germline V gene lookup returns CDR1 SNHLY and CDR2 FYNNEI. Trimming took 8 bases from V and 10 from J; bases not matched to a gene: 10. CDR3 size: 14 residues. CDR3 coding DNA: TGTGCCAGCCACCCGGGACTAGCGGTAGAGGAGCAGTTCTTC. This gives the protein CASHPGLAVEEQFF.

The chain recombines TRBV20-1 with TRBJ2-3; the D is unclear. The CDR3 covers 11 residues. Germline CDR1 reads DFQATT; CDR2 reads SNEGSKA (reference sequence). In DNA form, the CDR3 reads TGCAGCGCGTCGGCGGTTGATACGCAGTATTTT. It codes for CSASAVDTQYF.

The chain carries TRBV12-3 or TRBV12-4 and TRBJ2-4; D is unclear. The tail of the sequence fits TRBJ2-5 better, so the J call may be wrong. The CDR3 has 14 amino acids. The CDR3: CASSLDSIQETQYF. In nucleotides, the CDR3 is TGTGCCAGCAGCCTCGACTCTATCCAAGAGACCCAGTACTTC.

This chain joins TRBV29-1 and TRBJ2-7; D ambiguous. The germline V and J ends were trimmed by 4 bases and 7 bases, with 23 bases remaining between them. This CDR3 is built from 15 residues. Germline loops: CDR1 SQVTM, CDR2 ANQGSEA. CDR3 region: CSVASYRSSYNEQYF. The CDR3 DNA reads as TGCAGCGTTGCTTCCTACCGTAGCTCCTACAATGAGCAGTACTTC.

This clonotype was detected once. V and J are TRBV5-1 and TRBJ2-1, with D uncertain. The CDR3 spans 12 residues. Germline V gene data show CDR1 as SGHRS and CDR2 as YFSETQ. Between the trimmed V and J ends, which lost 3 bases and 12 bases, there was a span of 13 bases. CDR3 bases: TGCGCCAGCAGCTCCGGTCGCTGGGGGCAGTTCTTC. It yields the protein CASSSGRWGQFF.

The sample holds a few counts of this clonotype. The chain recombines TRBV11-2 with TRBJ2-7; tentative D call: TRBD2 (5 bases). Trimming left V 6 bases short and J 5 bases short, with 14 bases between. The length of the CDR3 is 13 residues. Germline V gene data show CDR1 as SGHAT and CDR2 as FQNNGV. CDR3 bases: TGTGCCAGCAGAACCTACGCGGAGGACGAGCAGTACTTC. This codes for CASRTYAEDEQYF.

This clonotype showed up many times. The rearrangement joins TRBV29-1 to TRBJ2-7; 8 bases are a match to TRBD1. The CDR3 is 15 residues long. V lost 6 bases, J lost 0 bases, and 10 bases stayed unmatched. The V gene's germline CDR1 is SQVTM and CDR2 ANQGSEA. DNA for the CDR3: TGCAGCGTCTACGGTCGGACAGGGACCTCCTACGAGCAGTACTTC. It codes for CSVYGRTGTSYEQYF.

The sample holds a few counts of this clonotype. This chain joins TRBV7-6 and TRBJ2-3; 10 nucleotides match TRBD2. This CDR3 contains 17 residues. Germline V gene data show CDR1 as SGHVS and CDR2 as FNYEAQ. After removal of 3 bases from V and 3 bases from J, the junction contained 9 bases not matched to a gene. CDR3 residues: CASSLRRAGGETDTQYF. CDR3 nucleotides: TGTGCCAGCAGCTTGAGACGAGCGGGAGGGGAAACAGATACGCAGTATTTT.

This clonotype was observed a handful of times. This sequence joins TRBV7-8 and TRBJ1-4, with D uncertain. The CDR3 is 15 amino acids. Trimming took off 1 base at V and 2 bases at J, with 8 bases between the two ends. Germline lookup yields CDR1 SGHVS and CDR2 FQNEAQ. CDR3: CASSLVPQTNEKLFF. CDR3 sequence (DNA): TGTGCCAGCAGCTTAGTTCCCCAGACTAATGAAAAACTGTTTTTT.

The chain uses TRBV7-9 and TRBJ2-3; tentative D call: TRBD2 (5 bases). Germline CDR1 is SEHNR and CDR2 is FQNEAQ (reference sequence). The CDR3 has 14 residues. Trimming pared 5 bases from V and 4 bases from J, leaving 13 bases between. The CDR3 DNA reads as TGTGCCAGCAGCCCACTACTAGTATCAGATACGCAGTATTTT. Amino acids: CASSPLLVSDTQYF. The variable domain in full, with the rest retrieved from reference TRBV7-9 and TRBJ2-3, is DTGVSQNPRHKITKRGQNVTFRCDPISEHNRLYWYRQTLGQGPEFLTYFQNEAQLEKSRLLSDRFSAERPKGSFSTLEIQRTEQGDSAMYLCASSPLLVSDTQYFGPGTRLTVL.

CDR3 nucleotide sequence: TGTGCCAGCAGCCGGGGACTAGCGAGCGAGCAGTACTTC. Residues: CASSRGLASEQYF. This chain uses TRBV7-9 with TRBJ2-7, with 10 bases aligning to TRBD2. The CDR3 has 13 residues. V shed 5 bases and J 6 bases; nucleotides not matched to a gene: 4. CDR1 is SEHNR, CDR2 FQNEAQ, per germline (reference sequence).

This clonotype appeared many times. The chain joins TRBV11-2 to TRBJ2-7; TRBD1 matches 9 bases. Germline trimming cut 6 bases from V and 3 bases from J; bases unmatched to any gene: 6. Germline assignment: CDR1 SGHAT and CDR2 FQNNGV. The CDR3 is 14 residues long. DNA of the CDR3: TGTGCCAGCAGTTTGGTGACAGGGGGCTACGAGCAGTACTTC. Its protein is CASSLVTGGYEQYF.

The chain carries TRBV7-9 and TRBJ2-4; possibly TRBD1 for D (5 bases). The end of the DNA fits TRBJ2-7 better, so the J call may be wrong. The CDR3 runs to 13 residues. In germline, CDR1 is SEHNR, CDR2 FQNEAQ (reference sequence). The DNA of the CDR3 is TGTGCCAGCAGCTCCAGGGTTACCTACGAGCAGTACTTC. Amino acid sequence: CASSSRVTYEQYF.

This chain uses TRBV16 with TRBJ2-5; D call uncertain. The CDR3 has 14 residues. V was trimmed by 4 bases and J by 1 base, leaving 10 bases between them. CDR1 is KGHSY, CDR2 FQNENV, per germline. In nucleotides, the CDR3 is TGTGCCAGCAGCCGTAACAGCCTCCAAGAGACCCAGTACTTC. Translation gives CASSRNSLQETQYF.

This clonotype was detected a few times. The rearrangement links TRBV10-3 to TRBJ2-3; unclear D gene. Germline V gives CDR1 ENHRY, CDR2 SYGVKD. The CDR3 runs to 14 residues. With 1 base removed from V and 0 bases from J, the gap between germline ends came to 5 bases. CDR3 amino acids: CAISEFRSTDTQYF. CDR3 DNA: TGTGCCATCAGTGAGTTTAGGAGCACAGATACGCAGTATTTT.